The 17 T cell receptor beta chains reported below all come from one sample, sequenced in a study of blood T cell repertoires in COVID-19. The repertoire was sequenced with immunoSEQ multiplex PCR; TCRdb's copy has only in-frame clones and lacks some. The table has about 300,000 clones, roughly 86% seen once. Input material: peripheral blood. The receptor set was obtained from a woman aged 25 to 45 with COVID-19, enrolled during active disease.

The J gene is TRBJ2-3, the V gene TRBV5-4; TRBD2 is a possible D gene (7 bases). V dropped 4 bases and J dropped 2 bases, with 17 bases sitting between them. CDR1 and CDR2 (germline): SGHNT, YYREEE (reference sequence). The CDR3 is 16 residues long. The chain's CDR3 is CASSPGRGAATDTQYF. Here the CDR3 DNA reads TGTGCCAGCAGCCCGGGGAGGGGGGCGGCCACAGATACGCAGTATTTT.

The J gene is TRBJ2-3, the V gene TRBV3-1 (or the pseudogene TRBV3-2); 8 bases fit TRBD2. Germline V gene lookup returns CDR1 LGHDT and CDR2 YNNKEL (reference sequence). Trimming cost V 0 bases and J 2 bases; bases outside gene matches: 10. This CDR3 is 18 amino acids long. CDR3 amino acids: CASSQDEASAGDTDTQYF. The CDR3 nucleotides read TGTGCCAGCAGCCAAGATGAAGCGTCAGCGGGGGACACAGATACGCAGTATTTT.

The CDR3 loop reads CASSNRNSNQPQHF. The CDR3 DNA reads as TGTGCCAGCAGTAACAGGAATAGCAATCAGCCCCAGCATTTT. The rearrangement joins TRBV2 to TRBJ1-5, with a possible D match to TRBD1 (5 bases). The CDR3 spans 14 residues. The V end was cut by 5 bases, the J end by 0 bases, with 8 bases between. CDR1 and CDR2 (germline): SNHLY, FYNNEI. Full variable domain (missing parts from reference TRBV2 and TRBJ1-5): EPEVTQTPSHQVTQMGQEVILRCVPISNHLYFYWYRQILGQKVEFLVSFYNNEISEKSEIFDDQFSVERPDGSNFTLKIRSTKLEDSAMYFCASSNRNSNQPQHFGDGTRLSIL.

This chain connects TRBV5-4 to TRBJ1-2; 10 bases align to TRBD1. The CDR3 is made up of 18 amino acids. Germline CDR1 SGHNT, CDR2 YYREEE (reference sequence). V dropped 1 base and J dropped 8; count of bases not matched to a gene: 17. The CDR3 coding sequence is TGTGCCAGCAGCTTGTCACTGGGACAGGGGCACACAGCAGACGGCTACACCTTC. This encodes CASSLSLGQGHTADGYTF. Full variable domain (missing parts from reference TRBV5-4 and TRBJ1-2): ETGVTQSPTHLIKTRGQQVTLRCSSQSGHNTVSWYQQALGQGPQFIFQYYREEENGRGNFPPRFSGLQFPNYSSELNVNALELDDSALYLCASSLSLGQGHTADGYTFGSGTRLTVV.

The gene calls are TRBV10-3 and TRBJ1-1; D is perhaps TRBD1 (5 bases). Germline CDR1 reads ENHRY; CDR2 reads SYGVKD. Trimming took 0 bases from V and 7 from J, leaving 15 bases between them. CDR3 length: 15 residues. The CDR3 region has the DNA TGTGCCATCAGTGAGTCGAGCCAGGGATTTGGTGAAGCTTTCTTT. This gives the protein CAISESSQGFGEAFF.

A single count supports this clone. This chain links TRBV7-9 with TRBJ1-2; 7 bases line up with TRBD1. Germline V gives CDR1 SEHNR, CDR2 FQNEAQ (reference sequence). This CDR3 comprises 14 residues. V trimming: 8 bases; J trimming: 3 bases; junction bases outside the gene matches: 9. CDR3 DNA: TGTGCCAGCCAAACAGGGGAAACCCACTATGGCTACACCTTC. Amino acid sequence: CASQTGETHYGYTF.

This chain connects TRBV2 to TRBJ1-5; weak D call: TRBD1 (5 bases). Trimming shortened V by 8 bases and J by 2 bases, and 10 bases separated the two germline ends. The CDR3 extends over 13 amino acids. Germline V gene sequence: CDR1 SNHLY, CDR2 FYNNEI. Here the CDR3 DNA reads TGTGCCAGCGATGAACAGGGCAATCAGCCCCAGCATTTT. This encodes CASDEQGNQPQHF.

This chain links TRBV7-5 with TRBJ2-3; the table's D call TRBD2 went unverified against the DNA. TRBV7-5 is designated a pseudogene. The CDR3 loop spans 15 amino acids. The CDR3: CARRPQRGSTDTQYF. The CDR3 DNA follows: TGTGCCAGACGGCCCCAGCGGGGAAGCACAGATACGCAGTATTTT.

This clone was found a few times. The CDR3 nucleotides read TGCGCCAGCAGCCAAGATGGGAGGGGCCCTAATGAAAAACTGTTTTTT. This translates into CASSQDGRGPNEKLFF. The chain uses TRBV4-1 and TRBJ1-4, with D possibly being TRBD1 (5 bases). With 0 bases removed from V and 3 bases from J, the gap between germline ends came to 11 bases. Germline loops: CDR1 MGHRA, CDR2 YSYEKL. This CDR3 has 16 amino acids.

The chain couples TRBV7-2 to TRBJ1-2; 7 positions match TRBD1. This CDR3 is 15 amino acids long. V lost 1 base and J lost 4; bases outside the gene matches: 6. CDR1 and CDR2 (germline): SGHTA, FQGNSA. In DNA form, the CDR3 reads TGTGCCAGCAGCTTAGATACAGGGGCGGTCTATGGCTACACCTTC. It translates to CASSLDTGAVYGYTF.

The chain combines TRBV18 with TRBJ2-1; possibly TRBD1 for D (5 bases). Germline V lookup: CDR1 KGHSH, CDR2 LQKENI. Trimming stripped 6 bases from V and 0 bases from J, with 12 bases between. The CDR3 extends over 15 amino acids. DNA of the CDR3: TGTGCCAGCTCTCCGCGGCAGGGCTCCTACAATGAGCAGTTCTTC. Amino acid sequence: CASSPRQGSYNEQFF.

J is TRBJ2-2 and V is TRBV6-5, with 7 bases lining up with TRBD1. V dropped 0 bases and J dropped 6; count of bases not matched to a gene: 4. The CDR3 runs 15 residues. Germline CDR1 is MNHEY and CDR2 is SVGAGI. In DNA, the CDR3 is TGTGCCAGCAGTTACTCCGGGACAGTACCCGGGGAGCTGTTTTTT. Protein sequence: CASSYSGTVPGELFF.

The CDR3 DNA reads as TGTGCCAGCAGTCCCCCCGAGGGAGACACAGATACGCAGTATTTT. Protein: CASSPPEGDTDTQYF. J is TRBJ2-3 and V is TRBV6-2 or TRBV6-3; TRBD2 might be the D (5 bases). This CDR3 contains 15 residues. Per the germline V gene, CDR1 is MNHEY and CDR2 is SVGEGT. V lost 5 bases, J lost 2 bases, and 14 bases lay in between.

This clone showed up just a few times. This chain links TRBV10-3 with TRBJ1-2, with 8 nucleotides matching TRBD1. V gave up 4 bases and J gave up 7 bases; unmatched junction bases: 8. This CDR3 spans 14 amino acids. Germline V lookup: CDR1 ENHRY, CDR2 SYGVKD. CDR3 amino acids: CAISGSSGGGGYTF. The DNA of the CDR3 is TGTGCCATCAGTGGATCTTCAGGGGGCGGTGGCTACACCTTC.

The chain recombines TRBV6-1 with TRBJ1-1; D remains ambiguous. V was shortened by 4 bases and J by 5 bases, with 20 bases between the two germline ends. Germline CDR1 reads MNHNS; CDR2 reads SASEGT. The CDR3 sequence is 16 residues long. CDR3 protein: CASSARPGTGGTEAFF. CDR3 bases: TGTGCCAGCAGTGCCCGGCCGGGAACCGGAGGGACTGAAGCTTTCTTT.

In its sample, this clone was seen once. The chain has TRBV5-1 and TRBJ1-6; D may be TRBD1 (6 bases). With 3 bases removed from V and 0 bases from J, the gap between germline ends came to 16 bases. This CDR3 has 18 residues. Germline values: CDR1 SGHRS, CDR2 YFSETQ. The CDR3 sequence is CASSYADRRSSYNSPLHF. CDR3 in DNA: TGCGCCAGCAGCTACGCCGACAGGAGGAGCTCCTATAATTCACCCCTCCACTTT.

The rearrangement joins TRBV7-5 to TRBJ2-7; the table's D call, TRBD1, was not checked against the DNA. TRBV7-5 is a pseudogene segment. The CDR3 contains 16 residues. DNA for the CDR3: TGTGCCAGAAGCTTAGCGACAAGCCGTCCTGTCTACGAGCAGTACGTC. Translation gives CARSLATSRPVYEQYV.